The 15 T cell receptor beta chains listed next were all sequenced from one sample in a study of shared clonotypes between healthy human individuals. Clones were read by immunoSEQ multiplex PCR, and TCRdb kept only the in-frame ones, dropping some. The sample yields some 1 million clones, 70% to 80% seen once. Input material: memory CD4+ T cells sorted from blood. Specified subset: CD45RA-negative fraction. The receptors here all came from a young man in good health.

The chain combines TRBV6-5 with TRBJ2-2; 8 bases fit TRBD1. The V and J ends lost 2 bases and 6 bases, in that order; junction bases with no gene match: 8. The CDR3 extends over 16 amino acids. The germline V gene has CDR1 MNHEY and CDR2 SVGAGI. CDR3 residues: CASSYAARGRAGELFF. CDR3 DNA: TGTGCCAGCAGTTACGCGGCCAGGGGGCGCGCCGGGGAGCTGTTTTTT.

In the case of this clone: A junction end diverges from the germline sequence, so it may reflect a read error. This rearrangement joins TRBV7-7 to TRBJ2-5; a possible D gene is TRBD2 (5 bases). Germline assignment: CDR1 SSHAT and CDR2 FNYEAQ (reference sequence). The CDR3 spans 14 residues. The CDR3 DNA reads TGTGCTAGCAGCCCAATCTCCGGGGTCGCGGCCCAGTACTTC. This encodes CASSPISGVAAQYF. The whole variable domain, remainder taken from reference TRBV7-7 and TRBJ2-5, is GAGVSQSPRYKVTKRGQDVTLRCDPISSHATLYWYQQALGQGPEFLTYFNYEAQPDKSGLPSDRFSAERPEGSISTLTIQRTEQRDSAMYRCASSPISGVAAQYFGPGTRLLVL.

This chain joins TRBV19 and TRBJ2-7; TRBD1 is a possible D gene (6 bases). CDR3 length: 14 amino acids. Germline CDR1 and CDR2: LNHDA and SQIVND (reference sequence). The V end was cut by 4 bases, the J end by 0 bases, with 10 bases between. This chain's CDR3 is CASSTLDSSYEQYF. The CDR3 nucleotides read TGTGCCAGTAGTACTCTGGACAGCTCCTACGAGCAGTACTTC.

The CDR3 protein is CASSGGQLYGYTF. DNA for the CDR3: TGTGCCAGCAGCGGGGGACAGTTGTATGGCTACACCTTC. The chain is built from TRBV11-2 and TRBJ1-2; TRBD1 agrees at 7 bases. The CDR3 length is 13 residues. After removal of 5 bases from V and 5 bases from J, the junction contained 5 bases not matched to a gene. CDR1 is SGHAT and CDR2 is FQNNGV in the germline V gene. The full variable domain, its missing parts supplied by reference TRBV11-2 and TRBJ1-2, is EAGVAQSPRYKIIEKRQSVAFWCNPISGHATLYWYQQILGQGPKLLIQFQNNGVVDDSQLPKDRFSAERLKGVDSTLKIQPAKLEDSAVYLCASSGGQLYGYTFGSGTRLTVV.

The rearrangement links TRBV18 to TRBJ2-5; 7 bases line up with TRBD2. Germline values: CDR1 KGHSH, CDR2 LQKENI. Trimming removed 2 bases from V and 5 bases from J; junction bases left unmatched: 11. The CDR3 is 16 amino acids. CDR3 protein: CASSPAGRGVVETQYF. The DNA for the CDR3 is TGTGCCAGCTCACCAGCAGGCCGGGGGGTTGTTGAGACCCAGTACTTC.

The rearrangement joins TRBV5-1 to TRBJ2-5, with 9 nucleotides matching TRBD1. This CDR3 has 14 amino acids. The germline gives CDR1 SGHRS, CDR2 YFSETQ. With 7 bases clipped from V and 3 bases from J, the junction kept 7 bases outside the gene matches. Written as DNA, the CDR3 is TGCGCCAGCTCCCCGACAGGGGGTAAAGAGACCCAGTACTTC. Amino acid sequence: CASSPTGGKETQYF.

This clone was detected a few times. The chain recombines TRBV2 with TRBJ1-4; 8 bases match TRBD1. The V gene end was trimmed by 6 bases and the J gene end by 4 bases; junction bases not matched to a gene: 4. Germline CDR1 SNHLY, CDR2 FYNNEI. This CDR3 contains 14 residues. For the CDR3, the DNA is TGTGCCAGCAGGGCCGACAGGGGTAATGAAAAACTGTTTTTT. Protein sequence: CASRADRGNEKLFF.

The chain combines TRBV6-1 with TRBJ2-7, with D unclear. The V end lost 6 bases, the J end lost 6 bases, and 9 bases lay between the germline ends. The CDR3 spans 11 residues. Per germline, CDR1 MNHNS and CDR2 SASEGT. The CDR3: CASRQLGEQYF. CDR3 bases: TGTGCCAGCAGGCAGCTTGGCGAGCAGTACTTC.

This clone was seen more than once but under ten times. This sequence joins TRBV7-8 and TRBJ1-3; D is undetermined. Per the germline V gene, CDR1 is SGHVS and CDR2 is FQNEAQ. Deletions cut 9 bases from V and 4 bases from J, with 16 bases between. The CDR3 has 14 residues. The CDR3 nucleotides are TGTGCCAGTACAAACGCCCTATCGGGAAACACCATATATTTT. This translates into CASTNALSGNTIYF.

This sequence joins TRBV2 and TRBJ1-5, with a tentative D call TRBD1 (6 bases). V lost 5 bases to trimming and J lost 11 bases, with 22 bases between them. CDR1 is SNHLY and CDR2 is FYNNEI in the germline V gene. The CDR3 loop spans 15 amino acids. This CDR3 is CASSSLQGRESAQHF. CDR3 nucleotide sequence: TGTGCCAGCAGTTCGCTACAGGGAAGGGAGTCGGCCCAGCATTTT.

The chain is built from TRBV30 and TRBJ1-6; no clear D gene. Germline V gives CDR1 GTSNPN, CDR2 SVGIG (reference sequence). There are 18 residues in the CDR3. V was shortened by 4 bases and J by 4 bases, with 23 bases between the two germline ends. In DNA form, the CDR3 reads TGTGCCTGGAAACGGATCGAGACCGCACAGATTTATAATTCACCCCTCCACTTT. It encodes CAWKRIETAQIYNSPLHF. The variable domain in full, completed from reference TRBV30 and TRBJ1-6, reads SQTIHQWPATLVQPVGSPLSLECTVEGTSNPNLYWYRQAAGRGLQLLFYSVGIGQISSEVPQNLSASRPQDRQFILSSKKLLLSDSGFYLCAWKRIETAQIYNSPLHFGNGTRLTVT.

This rearrangement joins TRBV28 to TRBJ2-7; D uncertain. CDR3 length: 13 amino acids. V lost 6 bases, J lost 5 bases, and 14 bases lay in between. Germline loops: CDR1 MDHEN, CDR2 SYDVKM. CDR3 in amino acids: CASSRGTRNEQYF. The CDR3 DNA sequence: TGTGCCAGCAGCCGAGGAACACGCAACGAGCAGTACTTC.

In this sample, this clone turned up once. Distinct nucleotide sequences in the sample also encode this CDR3. The V call is TRBV7-2, the J call TRBJ2-1, with TRBD1 identical over 8 bases. The length of the CDR3 is 15 residues. V was clipped by 3 bases and J by 0 bases; unmatched bases: 1. Per the germline V gene, CDR1 is SGHTA and CDR2 is FQGNSA. CDR3 sequence reads: CASSLTGVSYNEQFF. The CDR3 DNA reads as TGTGCCAGCAGCTTGACAGGGGTCTCCTACAATGAGCAGTTCTTC. The variable domain in full, completed from reference TRBV7-2 and TRBJ2-1, reads GAGVSQSPSNKVTEKGKDVELRCDPISGHTALYWYRQSLGQGLEFLIYFQGNSAPDKSGLPSDRFSAERTGGSVSTLTIQRTQQEDSAVYLCASSLTGVSYNEQFFGPGTRLTVL.

The CDR3 sequence is CASRAGGAGPGELFF. DNA of the CDR3: TGTGCCAGCAGGGCAGGGGGCGCCGGCCCCGGGGAGCTGTTTTTT. The genes are TRBV6-5 and TRBJ2-2; 8 nucleotides match TRBD1. Trimming cost V 6 bases and J 6 bases; bases outside gene matches: 9. Germline CDR1 is MNHEY and CDR2 is SVGAGI. The CDR3 sequence is 15 residues long.

The chain is built from TRBV10-1 and TRBJ2-5; D gene uncertain. The CDR3 consists of 12 residues. Trimming shortened V by 9 bases and J by 4 bases, and 12 bases separated the two germline ends. Germline V gives CDR1 WNHNN, CDR2 SYGVQD (reference sequence). CDR3 sequence reads: CASGRWVETQYF. The CDR3 coding sequence is TGCGCCAGTGGTCGGTGGGTAGAGACCCAGTACTTC.